One and the same sample provided the 19 T cell receptor beta chains below, sequenced in a study of blood T cells in healthy people across ages. Primers used in a second PCR of about 7 to 11 cycles were a sample-barcoded 5' primer and a J-beta primer mix. One entry per CDR3 protein results from TCRdb running MiXCR on the 5' RACE reads. The sample contains about a million distinct CDR3 sequences, under 40% of which appear only once. Sequencing used blood. These receptors originate from a man between 18 and 29 years old in good health.

This clonotype was observed once. The J gene is TRBJ2-5, the V gene TRBV20-1; D uncertain. In germline, CDR1 is DFQATT, CDR2 SNEGSKA (reference sequence). The CDR3 sequence is 16 residues long. With 1 base removed from V and 11 bases from J, the gap between germline ends came to 26 bases. CDR3 nucleotides: TGCAGTGCTAGAGCCATGACTGATCTCGATTACAATGAGCAGTACTTC. Translating it yields CSARAMTDLDYNEQYF.

This clonotype turned up a few times. The chain carries TRBV25-1 and TRBJ1-2; D not resolved. The CDR3 length is 15 residues. V was pared by 0 bases and J by 3 bases, with 11 bases between. Germline values: CDR1 MGHDK, CDR2 SYGVNS. Here the CDR3 reads CASSEYNGPDYGYTF. The CDR3 bases are TGTGCCAGCAGTGAATATAATGGGCCCGACTATGGCTACACCTTC.

About this clonotype: At one end, the junction sequence differs from germline, possibly due to a read error. The rearrangement uses TRBV20-1 and TRBJ2-1, with D unclear. Germline CDR1 and CDR2: DFQATT and SNEGSKA (reference sequence). CDR3 length: 14 residues. CDR3 loop: CSARGRSSDNEQFF. The CDR3 bases are TGCAGTGCTAGAGGGCGCAGCTCCGACAATGAGCAGTTCTTC.

The V and J genes are TRBV6-6 and TRBJ1-2; 9 bases are a match to TRBD1. The CDR3 covers 15 residues. CDR1 MNHNY and CDR2 SVGAGI come from the germline V gene (reference sequence). The junction had 7 bases not matched to a gene; V was cut back by 2 bases and J by 6 bases. CDR3 DNA: TGTGCCAGCAGTTACGGTGACAGGGGGATCGATGGCTACACCTTC. This sequence encodes CASSYGDRGIDGYTF.

This clonotype has only a few counts. The CDR3 spells CASSIGSTDTQYF. The DNA of the CDR3 is TGTGCCAGTAGTATAGGGAGCACAGATACGCAGTATTTT. The chain joins TRBV19 to TRBJ2-3; no firm D call. From germline, CDR1 is LNHDA and CDR2 SQIVND (reference sequence). Trimming pared 1 base from V and 0 bases from J, leaving 2 bases between. The CDR3 consists of 13 residues.

The chain carries TRBV3-1 and TRBJ1-2; weak D call: TRBD1 (5 bases). The V gene lost 4 bases and the J gene lost 3 bases, with 15 bases spanning the gap. Germline V CDR1 and CDR2: LGHDT, YNNKEL (reference sequence). The CDR3 has 15 residues. Here the CDR3 DNA reads TGTGCCAGCAGCCGAGGACACGCAACTGACTATGGCTACACCTTC. Translated: CASSRGHATDYGYTF.

In its sample, this clonotype was seen many times. The chain is built from TRBV29-1 and TRBJ2-4; D gene uncertain. V shed 5 bases and J shed 0 bases, with 11 bases lying between them. There are 14 residues in the CDR3. Germline V gene sequence: CDR1 SQVTM, CDR2 ANQGSEA. The CDR3 loop is CSVRAVLAKNIQYF. The CDR3 nucleotides are TGCAGCGTTCGGGCAGTCCTAGCCAAAAACATTCAGTACTTC.

The chain links TRBV28 to TRBJ2-3; a weak D match, TRBD1 (6 bases). In germline, CDR1 is MDHEN, CDR2 SYDVKM. There are 15 residues in the CDR3. The germline V and J ends were trimmed by 3 bases and 0 bases, with 10 bases remaining between them. The CDR3 region is CASSFSQGSTDTQYF. In DNA form, the CDR3 reads TGTGCCAGCAGTTTTAGCCAGGGGAGCACAGATACGCAGTATTTT.

V gene TRBV7-3 combines with J gene TRBJ1-4, with a weak D call TRBD1 (5 bases). This CDR3 has 13 residues. Germline V CDR1 and CDR2: SGHTA, FQGTGA. V was shortened by 5 bases and J by 7 bases, with 11 bases between the two germline ends. In DNA form, the CDR3 reads TGTGCCAGCAGCCGCGGGGGAGGTGAAAAACTGTTTTTT. Translating gives CASSRGGGEKLFF.

This clonotype was picked up a small number of times. The V call is TRBV12-3 or TRBV12-4, the J call TRBJ1-2, with TRBD1 as a possible D gene (5 bases). CDR3 length equals 13 residues. V lost 7 bases, J lost 4 bases, and 13 bases lay in between. The CDR3 spells CASTQSGLYGYTF. The CDR3 coding sequence is TGTGCCAGCACCCAGTCAGGGCTCTATGGCTACACCTTC.

This chain joins TRBV7-2 and TRBJ2-1, with D possibly matching TRBD2 (6 bases). The V and J ends lost 4 bases and 4 bases respectively, with 14 bases between them. Germline V CDR1 and CDR2: SGHTA, FQGNSA. The CDR3 extends over 15 amino acids. The CDR3: CASSSEGLFYNEQFF. The DNA of the CDR3 is TGTGCCAGCAGCTCGGAGGGACTTTTTTACAATGAGCAGTTCTTC.

On this clonotype itself: A much larger clone differs by one base, so this may be a read error. The limits of the CDR3 on the DNA are not certain, so only TCRdb's listed CDR3 is given. The rearrangement uses TRBV7-2 and TRBJ2-1. The CDR3 numbers 16 amino acids, ends counted. CDR1 and CDR2 from the germline V gene are SGHTA and FQGNSA. CDR3 sequence reads: CASSLVGRGSYNERFF.

Here the CDR3 reads CSAPPPRGTGTEAFF. The DNA of the CDR3 is TGCAGTGCTCCCCCGCCGCGTGGGACGGGGACTGAAGCTTTCTTT. The J gene is TRBJ1-1, the V gene TRBV20-1, with D perhaps matching TRBD1 (5 bases). This CDR3 has 15 residues. Trimming pared 5 bases from V and 5 bases from J, leaving 21 bases between. Germline CDR1 is DFQATT and CDR2 is SNEGSKA (reference sequence).

This clonotype was observed a few times. The V gene is TRBV7-2, the J gene TRBJ2-5; TRBD2 matches 10 bases. The V gene end was trimmed by 2 bases and the J gene end by 3 bases; junction bases not matched to a gene: 3. Germline values: CDR1 SGHTA, CDR2 FQGNSA. The CDR3 has 15 residues. The CDR3 here is CASSLILAGKETQYF. Written as DNA, the CDR3 is TGTGCCAGCAGCTTAATACTAGCGGGAAAAGAGACCCAGTACTTC.

Only a few counts were recorded for this clonotype. This sequence joins TRBV9 and TRBJ1-6; no clear D. Germline V gene data show CDR1 as SGDLS and CDR2 as YYNGEE. Trimming stripped 0 bases from V and 9 bases from J, with 10 bases between. This CDR3 comprises 14 residues. The CDR3 DNA sequence: TGTGCCAGCAGCGTAGAGGATACGACTTCACCCCTCCACTTT. This gives the protein CASSVEDTTSPLHF. The full variable domain, rest sourced from reference TRBV9 and TRBJ1-6, is DSGVTQTPKHLITATGQRVTLRCSPRSGDLSVYWYQQSLDQGLQFLIQYYNGEERAKGNILERFSAQQFPDLHSELNLSSLELGDSALYFCASSVEDTTSPLHFGNGTRLTVT.

This clonotype has just a few counts. The gene calls are TRBV6-1 and TRBJ1-2, with D perhaps matching TRBD1 (6 bases). V lost 7 bases and J lost 6, with 18 bases in between. This CDR3 has 14 residues. The germline CDR1 and CDR2 sequences are MNHNS and SASEGT. The CDR3 loop is CASTDLGQVNGYTF. CDR3 bases: TGTGCCAGCACTGACTTGGGACAAGTTAATGGCTACACCTTC.

This clonotype was picked up a small number of times. The chain combines TRBV29-1 with TRBJ2-1; 7 bases line up with TRBD2. Germline lookup yields CDR1 SQVTM and CDR2 ANQGSEA. The ends lost 8 bases at V and 5 bases at J; junction bases unmatched: 9. The CDR3 totals 13 residues. Written as DNA, the CDR3 is TGCAGCACGGAGAGCGGGGTGGACAATGAGCAGTTCTTC. Its translation is CSTESGVDNEQFF.

This clonotype was seen a handful of times. The chain uses TRBV12-3 or TRBV12-4 and TRBJ2-4; D is uncertain. The CDR3 is 12 residues long. V was clipped by 7 bases and J by 13 bases, with 17 bases between them. CDR3 amino acids: CASTIENQEQYF. In DNA, the CDR3 is TGTGCCAGCACTATTGAGAACCAGGAGCAGTACTTC.

This clonotype was observed a few times. The chain couples TRBV7-3 to TRBJ2-1, with TRBD1 as a possible D gene (6 bases). CDR1 is SGHTA, CDR2 FQGTGA, per germline. With 2 bases removed from V and 0 bases from J, the gap between germline ends came to 14 bases. The CDR3 extends over 17 amino acids. The chain's CDR3 is CASSLWVRQDSYNEQFF. Here the CDR3 DNA reads TGTGCCAGCAGCTTATGGGTTCGACAGGACTCCTACAATGAGCAGTTCTTC.